Listed here are 22 T cell receptor beta chains from one sample, sequenced in a study of control samples from healthy donors and cancer patients. The repertoire was sequenced with immunoSEQ multiplex PCR; TCRdb's copy has only in-frame clones and lacks some. The top ten hold 4.5% to 6% of the sample, which has approximately 80,000 clones, 88% seen once. The material sequenced was blood. All receptors derive from a woman between 45 and 65 years old in good health.

V is TRBV29-1 and J is TRBJ2-7, with D unresolved. Germline V lookup: CDR1 SQVTM, CDR2 ANQGSEA. The CDR3 spans 13 residues. V was trimmed by 4 bases and J by 0 bases, leaving 10 bases between them. For the CDR3, the DNA is TGCAGCGTTGTCCTGAGGAACTCCTACGAGCAGTACTTC. Translating gives CSVVLRNSYEQYF.

This chain links TRBV2 with TRBJ2-2, with 8 bases that match TRBD1. Per germline, CDR1 SNHLY and CDR2 FYNNEI. The CDR3 is 15 amino acids. After removal of 6 bases from V and 1 base from J, the junction contained 4 bases not matched to a gene. Here the CDR3 DNA reads TGTGCCAGCAGGGCCGGGACAGGGAACACCGGGGAGCTGTTTTTT. Translated: CASRAGTGNTGELFF. The variable domain in full, completed from reference TRBV2 and TRBJ2-2, reads EPEVTQTPSHQVTQMGQEVILRCVPISNHLYFYWYRQILGQKVEFLVSFYNNEISEKSEIFDDQFSVERPDGSNFTLKIRSTKLEDSAMYFCASRAGTGNTGELFFGEGSRLTVL.

J is TRBJ2-2 and V is TRBV3-1 (or the pseudogene TRBV3-2), with D perhaps matching TRBD2 (6 bases). Germline V lookup: CDR1 LGHDT, CDR2 YNNKEL (reference sequence). The CDR3 is 16 residues long. V lost 4 bases and J 5 bases, leaving 17 bases between the germline ends. The CDR3 coding sequence is TGTGCCAGCAGCCGGACGACTAGTTCCCGGACCGGGGAGCTGTTTTTT. Amino acids: CASSRTTSSRTGELFF.

The rearrangement uses TRBV7-2 and TRBJ2-7; D perhaps matches TRBD2 (5 bases). Germline CDR1 is SGHTA and CDR2 is FQGNSA. This CDR3 region has 15 residues. Trimming left V 3 bases short and J 7 bases short, with 19 bases between. The CDR3 DNA follows: TGTGCCAGCAGCTTTGGCGGTTTGAGATCGGGGGAGCAGTACTTC. Translated: CASSFGGLRSGEQYF.

The chain carries TRBV6-1 and TRBJ1-4; tentative D call: TRBD1 (5 bases). The CDR3 length is 16 residues. CDR1 is MNHNS and CDR2 is SASEGT in the germline V gene. V was pared by 3 bases and J by 7 bases, with 18 bases between. The CDR3 region is CASSELAGVGGEKLFF. The CDR3, as DNA: TGTGCCAGCAGTGAGCTGGCCGGGGTCGGGGGTGAAAAACTGTTTTTT.

This clone was seen a single time. The chain employs TRBV10-3 and TRBJ1-5; unclear D gene. The germline V gene has CDR1 ENHRY and CDR2 SYGVKD. Trimming removed 4 bases from V and 8 bases from J, with 15 bases in between. The CDR3 has 14 residues. In DNA form, the CDR3 reads TGTGCCATCAGTGCGGGGTTTAATGGGGAGCCCCAGCATTTT. It is translated as CAISAGFNGEPQHF.

In the case of this clone: Mismatch with germline at one junction end may stem from a read error. The chain employs TRBV30 and TRBJ2-1; no definite D call. CDR3 length equals 11 residues. Germline CDR1 reads GTSNPN; CDR2 reads SVGIG (reference sequence). The CDR3 is CAQRVYDEQFF. CDR3 coding DNA: TGTGCCCAGCGTGTCTACGATGAGCAGTTCTTC. Full variable domain (remainder filled in from reference TRBV30 and TRBJ2-1): SQTIHQWPATLVQPVGSPLSLECTVEGTSNPNLYWYRQAAGRGLQLLFYSVGIGQISSEVPQNLSASRPQDRQFILSSKKLLLSDSGFYLCAQRVYDEQFFGPGTRLTVL.

The rearrangement joins TRBV20-1 to TRBJ2-3; TRBD2 agrees at 7 bases. With 3 bases clipped from V and 0 bases from J, the junction kept 3 bases outside the gene matches. The CDR3 consists of 14 residues. Germline CDR1 DFQATT, CDR2 SNEGSKA (reference sequence). CDR3 residues: CSASGGGSTDTQYF. CDR3 sequence (DNA): TGCAGTGCTAGTGGGGGGGGGAGCACAGATACGCAGTATTTT.

The V gene is TRBV6-1, the J gene TRBJ1-2; no clear D gene. Trimming pared 1 base from V and 2 bases from J, leaving 8 bases between. Germline loops: CDR1 MNHNS, CDR2 SASEGT. The CDR3 is 14 residues long. CDR3 coding DNA: TGTGCCAGCAGTGAAGGGGTGGGGAACTATGGCTACACCTTC. Its protein is CASSEGVGNYGYTF.

This clone was counted a few times. The rearrangement joins TRBV7-9 to TRBJ1-2; D gene ambiguous. The ends were cut back, 1 base at V and 4 bases at J, with 16 bases in the middle. CDR1 and CDR2 from the germline V gene are SEHNR and FQNEAQ (reference sequence). The length of the CDR3 is 16 residues. CDR3 amino acids: CASSLGVLADVYGYTF. CDR3 bases: TGTGCCAGCAGCTTAGGAGTATTGGCGGACGTCTATGGCTACACCTTC. Filled out from reference TRBV7-9 and TRBJ1-2, the complete variable domain reads DTGVSQNPRHKITKRGQNVTFRCDPISEHNRLYWYRQTLGQGPEFLTYFQNEAQLEKSRLLSDRFSAERPKGSFSTLEIQRTEQGDSAMYLCASSLGVLADVYGYTFGSGTRLTVV.

The rearrangement joins TRBV10-3 to TRBJ2-3, with D possibly matching TRBD2 (6 bases). Germline assignment: CDR1 ENHRY and CDR2 SYGVKD. CDR3 length: 14 residues. The CDR3 coding sequence is TGTGTCACCAAGTCGGAGGGGAGCACAGATACGCAGTATTTT. Translation: CVTKSEGSTDTQYF.

V gene TRBV18 combines with J gene TRBJ2-3, with 8 bases fitting TRBD2. J lost 0 bases, V lost 3 bases, and 5 bases had no gene match. This CDR3 region has 16 residues. Germline CDR1 reads KGHSH; CDR2 reads LQKENI. CDR3 coding DNA: TGTGCCAGCTCACCGCAAGCTAGCGGGAGCACAGATACGCAGTATTTT. Translating gives CASSPQASGSTDTQYF. Full variable domain (outside the CDR3, taken from reference TRBV18 and TRBJ2-3): NAGVMQNPRHLVRRRGQEARLRCSPMKGHSHVYWYRQLPEEGLKFMVYLQKENIIDESGMPKERFSAEFPKEGPSILRIQQVVRGDSAAYFCASSPQASGSTDTQYFGPGTRLTVL.

This clone is a singleton in its sample. This chain uses TRBV24-1 with TRBJ1-1, with D hard to call. Germline assignment: CDR1 KGHDR and CDR2 SFDVKD. V lost 7 bases and J lost 4, with 12 bases in between. The CDR3 covers 13 residues. The CDR3 coding sequence is TGTGCCACCAGGTTGAGGAGCGGCACTGAAGCTTTCTTT. Encoded protein: CATRLRSGTEAFF.

The CDR3 DNA follows: TGTGCCAGCAGCCCCCAAGGGGGGGAGCAGTACTTC. As protein: CASSPQGGEQYF. This chain joins TRBV3-1 (or the pseudogene TRBV3-2) and TRBJ2-7; perhaps D is TRBD1 or TRBD2 (6 bases each). With 4 bases removed from V and 7 bases from J, the gap between germline ends came to 11 bases. The CDR3 is made up of 12 amino acids. Per germline, CDR1 LGHDT and CDR2 YNNKEL (reference sequence).

The rearrangement joins TRBV6-5 to TRBJ2-3, with D possibly TRBD2 on 5 matching bases. This CDR3 has 15 amino acids. V shed 0 bases and J shed 1 base, with 8 bases lying between them. In germline, CDR1 is MNHEY, CDR2 SVGAGI. The CDR3 DNA follows: TGTGCCAGCAGTTACTCGAGGGAACGCACAGATACGCAGTATTTT. It specifies CASSYSRERTDTQYF.

The chain joins TRBV9 to TRBJ1-2; no firm D call. This CDR3 spans 11 amino acids. Germline CDR1 reads SGDLS; CDR2 reads YYNGEE. Trimming took off 5 bases at V and 6 bases at J, with 8 bases between the two ends. This CDR3 reads CASSTLDGYTF. As DNA, the CDR3 is TGTGCCAGCAGTACCCTGGATGGCTACACCTTC.

The chain recombines TRBV5-1 with TRBJ1-2; D possibly corresponds to TRBD1 (6 bases). V lost 0 bases and J lost 8, with 14 bases in between. Germline CDR1 is SGHRS and CDR2 is YFSETQ. CDR3 length: 14 residues. The CDR3 DNA is TGCGCCAGCAGCTTGGGGGAGGGGGGCCGGGGCTACACCTTC. This codes for CASSLGEGGRGYTF. The full variable domain, its missing parts supplied by reference TRBV5-1 and TRBJ1-2, is KAGVTQTPRYLIKTRGQQVTLSCSPISGHRSVSWYQQTPGQGLQFLFEYFSETQRNKGNFPGRFSGRQFSNSRSEMNVSTLELGDSALYLCASSLGEGGRGYTFGSGTRLTVV.

The genes are TRBV6-5 and TRBJ2-1, with TRBD1 matching over 7 bases. The length of the CDR3 is 14 residues. Per the germline V gene, CDR1 is MNHEY and CDR2 is SVGAGI. Losses at the gene ends were 9 bases for V and 6 bases for J; bases not matched to a gene: 11. CDR3 bases: TGTGCCAGTACCCGGGACAGCGATTTCAATGAGCAGTTCTTC. Amino acid sequence: CASTRDSDFNEQFF.

The V gene is TRBV6-1, the J gene TRBJ1-1; no clear D. CDR3 length: 15 amino acids. Trimming took 0 bases from V and 1 from J, leaving 9 bases between them. Germline V CDR1 and CDR2: MNHNS, SASEGT. CDR3 sequence reads: CASSEALRRNTEAFF. The CDR3, as DNA: TGTGCCAGCAGTGAAGCGCTTCGGCGGAACACTGAAGCTTTCTTT.

V is TRBV14 and J is TRBJ1-4; the match to TRBD1 covers 9 bases. The CDR3 is 15 amino acids. Per germline, CDR1 SGHDN and CDR2 FVKESK. J lost 6 bases, V lost 1 base, and 3 bases had no gene match. CDR3 in DNA: TGTGCCAGCAGCCAAGGGACAGGGGTGGATGAAAAACTGTTTTTT. This gives the protein CASSQGTGVDEKLFF. Complete variable domain (other parts from reference TRBV14 and TRBJ1-4): EAGVTQFPSHSVIEKGQTVTLRCDPISGHDNLYWYRRVMGKEIKFLLHFVKESKQDESGMPNNRFLAERTGGTYSTLKVQPAELEDSGVYFCASSQGTGVDEKLFFGSGTQLSVL.

The chain recombines TRBV7-8 with TRBJ2-1; D ambiguous. The germline V gene encodes CDR1 SGHVS and CDR2 FQNEAQ. This CDR3 is 13 amino acids long. Trimming stripped 4 bases from V and 4 bases from J, with 8 bases between. The CDR3 is CASSSSSYNEQFF. The DNA for the CDR3 is TGTGCCAGCAGCTCGTCGTCTTACAATGAGCAGTTCTTC.

This clone appeared once. The gene calls are TRBV2 and TRBJ2-1; 8 nucleotides agree with TRBD1. Germline CDR1 is SNHLY and CDR2 is FYNNEI. V trimming: 3 bases; J trimming: 10 bases; junction bases outside the gene matches: 5. The CDR3 is 13 residues long. DNA for the CDR3: TGTGCCAGCAGTGAGAGGGGGACAGGAGAGCAGTTCTTC. Residues: CASSERGTGEQFF.